The entry that follows covers one T cell receptor beta chain sequence. It has no known antigen specificity. Base-call qualities are not available, and no considerably larger clone is one nucleotide away. Each collaborating institution followed its own protocols to collect whole blood in K2EDTA tubes. Collaborator samples were shipped for TCRbeta analysis as frozen whole blood, isolated PBMCs, or DNA extracted from either sample type. The data derive from a study of blood T cell repertoires in COVID-19 (dated by TCRdb to 2018 to 2021). About the investigation overall: Collaborator samples came from the United States, Italy and Spain and covered acute and convalescent phases of COVID-19. The material from the prospective study consisted of cDNA or gDNA derived from T cells, B-cell-depleted T cells, or PBMCs. Deeply sampled blood TCRbeta repertoires from subjects exposed to, actively infected with, or recovered from COVID-19 were included in the dataset. A freely available public database, intended as a resource for researchers studying the immune response to SARS-CoV-2, is where the repertoires were released. Samples came from the ongoing ImmuneRACE study (first 160 participants) plus 1,254 subjects from 6 global collaborators. The sample metadata nearly always contained a de-identified subject ID, COVID-19 status, age in years and sex. Where HLA class I and class II types were available, the types were taken from metadata supplied by the sample provider, not from assay-based typing. The investigation overall reported the following: The amount of clinical and demographic metadata varied by source and participant and was provided uncurated.

TCRbeta CDR3 regions were amplified from genomic DNA using the immunoSEQ Assay, a bias-controlled multiplex PCR. As for the original processing: Within the assay, amplification of reference gene primers was used to estimate how many nucleated cells each sample contained. To quantify the absolute abundance of each unique TCRbeta CDR3 rearrangement, sequence reads were collapsed and filtered. For each sample, productive Simpson clonality was calculated by taking the square root of Simpson's diversity index across productive rearrangements. The immuneACCESS repertoire file appears here via TCRdb, limited to in-frame rearrangements. These files lack a portion of the clones; in checked studies, under half of the deficit traces to unresolved V genes, and the cause of the others is not known. V and J calls and clone size are those listed in that table; D and trimming were worked out from the DNA. The table for this sample lists under 75,000 clones; roughly nine tenths of them were counted only once. The ten largest account for more than 8% of the sample.

Sequenced input: peripheral blood. The TCR sequence derives from a man over 45 with active COVID-19.

This receptor has the CDR3 CASSFSTGGGKLFF. The nucleotide sequence is given as TGTGCCAGCAGCTTTTCGACAGGGGGCGGAAAACTGTTTTTT. The chain uses TRBV5-4 and TRBJ1-4, with TRBD1 matching 10 junction bases. V ends up 2 bases short and J 10 bases short, with an unmatched junction base count of 5. CDR1 and CDR2, looked up from the germline V gene (reference sequence), are SGHNT and YYREEE. The CDR3, from cysteine to phenylalanine, totals 14 residues. The DNA shown is the 42-base CDR3, in frame from base 1.